This T cell receptor (beta chain) is from a study of T-cell reconstitution after alpha-beta-depleted transplantation in children. Unique molecular identifiers were incorporated into the prepared TCRbeta library. TCRdb called the PCR reads again in MiXCR, with one record for every CDR3 protein. Of 490,000 or so distinct CDR3 sequences in the sample, around 13% are singletons; the top ten hold less than 6.5%. V lost 2 bases and J lost 8, with 12 bases in between. The CDR3 runs to 13 residues. Germline lookup yields CDR1 SGHVS and CDR2 FQNEAQ. This specimen was PBMCs from the stem cell graft donor, taken from the stem cell graft. This sequence was found in a human donor who donated a stem cell graft to a child with combined immunodeficiency. The chain uses TRBV7-8 and TRBJ2-5; D may correspond to TRBD1 or TRBD2 (5 bases each). This CDR3 reads CASSLPADTTQYF. CDR3 DNA: TGTGCCAGCAGCTTACCAGCGGACACAACCCAGTACTTC.